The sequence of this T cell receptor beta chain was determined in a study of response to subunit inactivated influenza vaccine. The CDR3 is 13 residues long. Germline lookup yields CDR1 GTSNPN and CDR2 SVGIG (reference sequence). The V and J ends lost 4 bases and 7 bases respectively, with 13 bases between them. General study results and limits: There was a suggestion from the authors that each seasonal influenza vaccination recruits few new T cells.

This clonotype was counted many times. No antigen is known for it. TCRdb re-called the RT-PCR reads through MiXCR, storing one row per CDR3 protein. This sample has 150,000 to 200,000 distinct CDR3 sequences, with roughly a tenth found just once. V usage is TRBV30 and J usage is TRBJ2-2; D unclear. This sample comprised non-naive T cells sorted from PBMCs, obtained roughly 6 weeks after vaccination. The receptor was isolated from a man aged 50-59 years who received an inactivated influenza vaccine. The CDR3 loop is CAWNGYSGGELFF. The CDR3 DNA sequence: TGTGCCTGGAATGGGTACAGTGGCGGGGAGCTGTTTTTT.